Below, one T cell receptor beta chain is given with its context. The CDR3 totals 15 residues. Unmatched junction bases numbered 10, after V lost 4 bases and J lost 6 bases. Germline V gene lookup returns CDR1 MNHEY and CDR2 SMNVEV (reference sequence). Only in-frame clones appear in the TCRdb table, and some are missing; sequencing was by immunoSEQ multiplex PCR. Of around 100,000 clones in the sample, around 90% were seen once. These data belong to a study of T cells in localized non-small cell lung cancer. The J gene is TRBJ2-7, the V gene TRBV27; 9 nucleotides line up with TRBD1. The TCR originated in a man between 40 and 70 years old with stage I squamous cell lung carcinoma. The specimen was peripheral blood, collected before any cancer treatment. The CDR3 protein is CASSYTGQGVFEQYF. The CDR3 DNA is TGTGCCAGCAGTTATACGGGACAGGGCGTATTCGAGCAGTACTTC.